These 29 T cell receptor beta chains share one sample of origin, sequenced in a study of blood T cells in healthy people across ages (dated by TCRdb to between 2015 and 2016). The method was 5' RACE. Sequenced using an Illumina HiSeq 2500. A second roughly 6 to 11 cycle PCR used a sample-barcoded 5' primer and a J-beta primer mix. TCRdb trimmed public reads at Q25 via fastp, called clones via MiXCR and kept in-frame beta chains. Duplicate CDR3 protein sequences are folded into a single record with the most common DNA and genes. For this sample the table gives more than 1 million distinct CDR3 sequences, of which around 45% were detected only once. The top ten constitute about 19% of the sample. Sequenced input: blood. Receptors originate from a woman aged 60-75 years in good health.

The chain joins TRBV10-3 to TRBJ2-7; 7 positions agree with TRBD2. The CDR3 is 16 amino acids. Germline V gives CDR1 ENHRY, CDR2 SYGVKD. J lost 7 bases, V lost 6 bases, and 18 bases had no gene match. The CDR3 nucleotides are TGTGCCATCAGGGACCAAGAGCGACTAGCCGTGGATGAGCAGTACTTC. This codes for CAIRDQERLAVDEQYF.

This chain links TRBV18 with TRBJ2-7; weak D call: TRBD2 (6 bases). V dropped 3 bases and J dropped 1 base, with 13 bases sitting between them. The CDR3 runs to 15 residues. The germline gives CDR1 KGHSH, CDR2 LQKENI. Written as DNA, the CDR3 is TGTGCCAGCTCACCTTATATTAGCGGTTCCTACGAGCAGTACTTC. Translation: CASSPYISGSYEQYF.

This chain uses TRBV20-1 with TRBJ1-5; tentatively, D is TRBD1 (5 bases). V was pared by 3 bases and J by 3 bases, with 9 bases between. CDR1 and CDR2 (germline): DFQATT, SNEGSKA (reference sequence). The CDR3 extends over 13 amino acids. Here the CDR3 reads CSASQGFNQPQHF. In DNA form, the CDR3 reads TGCAGTGCTAGTCAGGGATTCAATCAGCCCCAGCATTTT.

The V call is TRBV20-1, the J call TRBJ1-1; D is undetermined. The germline V and J ends were trimmed by 1 base and 2 bases, with 14 bases remaining between them. Germline V gene lookup returns CDR1 DFQATT and CDR2 SNEGSKA (reference sequence). This CDR3 is built from 15 residues. CDR3 nucleotides: TGCAGTGCTAGAGGGTGGAGGACGGCCAACACTGAAGCTTTCTTT. The encoded protein is CSARGWRTANTEAFF.

The J gene is TRBJ1-5, the V gene TRBV6-1; D is possibly TRBD1 (6 bases). V gave up 8 bases and J gave up 6 bases, with 14 bases separating them. The CDR3 has 13 residues. CDR1 MNHNS and CDR2 SASEGT come from the germline V gene. CDR3 amino acids: CASRSLGGQPQHF. The CDR3 region has the DNA TGTGCCAGCCGAAGTCTAGGGGGTCAGCCCCAGCATTTT.

The rearrangement uses TRBV9 and TRBJ1-2, with TRBD1 identical over 7 bases. Germline assignment: CDR1 SGDLS and CDR2 YYNGEE. The CDR3 sequence is 13 residues long. The junction had 5 bases not matched to a gene; V was cut back by 3 bases and J by 6 bases. DNA of the CDR3: TGTGCCAGCAGCGGGGGACAGAGAAATGGCTACACCTTC. This sequence encodes CASSGGQRNGYTF.

The chain recombines TRBV7-9 with TRBJ2-5; D is ambiguous. The tail of the sequence fits TRBJ2-7 better, so the J call may be wrong. The CDR3 runs 16 residues. Germline assignment: CDR1 SEHNR and CDR2 FQNEAQ (reference sequence). The CDR3 is CASSLSLGKATYEQYF. Here the CDR3 DNA reads TGTGCCAGCAGCTTAAGTTTGGGCAAAGCCACCTACGAGCAGTACTTC.

This clonotype was seen at least ten times. The V and J genes are TRBV29-1 and TRBJ2-1, with D possibly being TRBD2 (5 bases). Germline V gene sequence: CDR1 SQVTM, CDR2 ANQGSEA. Trimming removed 4 bases at V and 7 bases at J, with 14 bases between. The CDR3 loop spans 13 amino acids. The CDR3 loop is CSVGYLAGNEQFF. Written as DNA, the CDR3 is TGCAGCGTTGGGTACCTAGCTGGGAATGAGCAGTTCTTC.

This chain uses TRBV25-1 with TRBJ2-1, with 9 positions matching TRBD2. This CDR3 has 15 residues. V shed 3 bases, J shed 7 bases, and the junction held 7 bases outside the gene matches. Germline V gives CDR1 MGHDK, CDR2 SYGVNS. In nucleotides, the CDR3 is TGTGCCAGCAGTGATTTTAGCGGGAGAAGGAATGAGCAGTTCTTC. Its protein is CASSDFSGRRNEQFF.

The chain carries TRBV11-2 and TRBJ1-6; TRBD1 matches at 7 bases. This CDR3 comprises 15 residues. Per the germline V gene, CDR1 is SGHAT and CDR2 is FQNNGV. The trim removed 5 bases at V and 9 bases at J, leaving 10 bases unmatched. The chain's CDR3 is CASSPPTGFGSPLHF. In nucleotides, the CDR3 is TGTGCCAGCAGCCCCCCGACAGGGTTTGGTTCACCCCTCCACTTT.

This clonotype was recorded at least ten times. The chain uses TRBV12-3 or TRBV12-4 and TRBJ1-2; tentatively, D is TRBD1 (5 bases). Trimming removed 5 bases at V and 5 bases at J, with 15 bases between. The CDR3 length is 14 residues. CDR3 residues: CASSPPGGGYGYTF. CDR3 DNA: TGTGCCAGCAGTCCACCGGGGGGAGGTTATGGCTACACCTTC.

The chain joins TRBV6-1 to TRBJ2-4; no definite D call. V gave up 2 bases and J gave up 13 bases, with 15 bases separating them. The CDR3 runs to 13 residues. The germline CDR1 and CDR2 sequences are MNHNS and SASEGT. In DNA form, the CDR3 reads TGTGCCAGCAGTGAATCTCATCTGTTAGAGCAGTACTTC. This gives the protein CASSESHLLEQYF.

This clonotype appeared a few times. This chain joins TRBV29-1 and TRBJ1-5; 8 nucleotides align to TRBD1. This CDR3 is 15 amino acids long. Trimming removed 4 bases from V and 7 bases from J; junction bases left unmatched: 12. Per germline, CDR1 SQVTM and CDR2 ANQGSEA. The CDR3 nucleotides read TGCAGCGTTGGGGTAGGACAGGGATCAGGACAGCCCCAGCATTTT. It codes for CSVGVGQGSGQPQHF.

This clonotype was counted a few times. The rearrangement joins TRBV29-1 to TRBJ2-7; TRBD1 matches at 7 bases. The length of the CDR3 is 12 residues. V lost 7 bases to trimming and J lost 5 bases; unmatched junction nucleotides: 8. Germline V gene data show CDR1 as SQVTM and CDR2 as ANQGSEA. CDR3 loop: CSALTGPHEQYF. In DNA, the CDR3 is TGCAGCGCCCTGACAGGGCCCCACGAGCAGTACTTC.

The chain combines TRBV6-2 or TRBV6-3 with TRBJ2-4, with 10 bases identical to TRBD1. With V trimmed by 5 bases and J by 6 bases, 7 bases remained unmatched. Germline lookup yields CDR1 MNHEY and CDR2 SVGEGT. This CDR3 has 15 amino acids. CDR3 in DNA: TGTGCCAGCAGTATCCCCGGGACAGGGGTAAACATTCAGTACTTC. Its protein is CASSIPGTGVNIQYF.

The gene calls are TRBV7-2 and TRBJ2-7, with 7 nucleotides matching TRBD1. V trimming: 6 bases; J trimming: 0 bases; junction bases outside the gene matches: 5. The CDR3 sequence is 14 residues long. Germline lookup yields CDR1 SGHTA and CDR2 FQGNSA. The chain's CDR3 is CASRGQASSYEQYF. The CDR3 DNA reads as TGTGCCAGCAGAGGACAGGCAAGCTCCTACGAGCAGTACTTC.

This chain joins TRBV27 and TRBJ2-1; D is unresolved. V lost 2 bases to trimming and J lost 4 bases, with 12 bases between them. CDR3 length: 15 amino acids. Looked up from germline, CDR1 is MNHEY and CDR2 is SMNVEV (reference sequence). The CDR3 DNA is TGTGCCAGCAGTTTAGCGCCAGTGCAATACAATGAGCAGTTCTTC. Protein sequence: CASSLAPVQYNEQFF.

In this sample, this clonotype turned up a few times. The chain joins TRBV29-1 to TRBJ2-5; TRBD2 matches at 7 bases. With 7 bases clipped from V and 11 bases from J, the junction kept 10 bases outside the gene matches. The CDR3 has 11 residues. Germline-derived CDR1 and CDR2 are SQVTM and ANQGSEA. The CDR3 DNA is TGCAGCGGGGATGTTGCGGGGGAGCAGTACTTC. The encoded protein is CSGDVAGEQYF.

The chain employs TRBV15 and TRBJ2-7; D possibly matches TRBD1 or TRBD2 (5 bases each). Trimming removed 0 bases at V and 6 bases at J, with 21 bases between. This CDR3 has 17 residues. CDR1 and CDR2 (germline): LNHNV, YYDKDF (reference sequence). The CDR3 nucleotides read TGTGCCACCAGCAGAGATGACGGCCGGGGCCCACTACGCGAGCAGTACTTC. It is translated as CATSRDDGRGPLREQYF. The full variable domain, in which reference TRBV15 and TRBJ2-7 provide the parts outside the CDR3, is DAMVIQNPRYQVTQFGKPVTLSCSQTLNHNVMYWYQQKSSQAPKLLFHYYDKDFNNEADTPDNFQSRRPNTSFCFLDIRSPGLGDTAMYLCATSRDDGRGPLREQYFGPGTRLTVT.

This clonotype occurred once. The V call is TRBV27, the J call TRBJ2-3; 9 bases line up with TRBD2. Germline V gene data show CDR1 as MNHEY and CDR2 as SMNVEV (reference sequence). The CDR3 covers 19 residues. With 2 bases clipped from V and 0 bases from J, the junction kept 12 bases outside the gene matches. The CDR3 here is CASSLRVAGAPASTDTQYF. In nucleotides, the CDR3 is TGTGCCAGCAGTTTAAGGGTAGCGGGAGCCCCAGCTAGCACAGATACGCAGTATTTT.

This CDR3 reads CASSLSFRRGGEKLFF. The CDR3 region has the DNA TGTGCCAGCAGTTTAAGCTTCCGTCGTGGAGGTGAAAAACTGTTTTTT. V gene TRBV27 combines with J gene TRBJ1-4; D is undetermined. The CDR3 totals 16 residues. Between the trimmed V and J ends, which lost 2 bases and 7 bases, there was a span of 17 bases. Germline loops: CDR1 MNHEY, CDR2 SMNVEV (reference sequence).

The J gene is TRBJ2-4, the V gene TRBV7-9; the D gene is possibly TRBD2 (6 bases). Matching the DNA end better, TRBJ2-5 makes the J call doubtful. The CDR3 extends over 16 amino acids. CDR1 and CDR2 (germline): SEHNR, FQNEAQ (reference sequence). CDR3 bases: TGTGCCAGCAGCCGAAAGGAAACCGGGAGCCAAGAGACCCAGTACTTC. This gives the protein CASSRKETGSQETQYF.

This chain connects TRBV20-1 to TRBJ2-1, with 8 bases aligning to TRBD2. The CDR3 extends over 16 amino acids. V shed 4 bases, J shed 7 bases, and the junction held 15 bases outside the gene matches. Germline CDR1 reads DFQATT; CDR2 reads SNEGSKA (reference sequence). CDR3 residues: CSAIIPSGRKGNEQFF. The CDR3 region has the DNA TGCAGTGCTATAATACCCAGCGGGAGAAAGGGAAATGAGCAGTTCTTC.

This clonotype appeared a few times. The chain is built from TRBV20-1 and TRBJ2-1; maybe TRBD1 (5 bases). Germline CDR1 DFQATT, CDR2 SNEGSKA (reference sequence). The ends were cut back, 0 bases at V and 2 bases at J, with 14 bases in the middle. The CDR3 is 16 residues long. The CDR3 loop is CSARDLGGQAYNEQFF. For the CDR3, the DNA is TGCAGTGCTAGAGATCTAGGCGGACAAGCCTACAATGAGCAGTTCTTC.

The rearrangement uses TRBV27 and TRBJ1-6, with TRBD1 matching over 8 bases. Unmatched junction bases numbered 11, after V lost 6 bases and J lost 7 bases. Germline assignment: CDR1 MNHEY and CDR2 SMNVEV (reference sequence). The CDR3 is 16 residues long. The CDR3 reads CASSPQGALGNSPLHF. The CDR3 DNA reads TGTGCCAGCAGCCCGCAGGGGGCGCTCGGGAATTCACCCCTCCACTTT.

The J gene is TRBJ2-7, the V gene TRBV7-2; 7 nucleotides agree with TRBD2. The CDR3 totals 15 residues. V was clipped by 2 bases and J by 3 bases; unmatched bases: 7. Germline V lookup: CDR1 SGHTA, CDR2 FQGNSA. The CDR3 DNA reads TGTGCCAGCAGCTTAACGGCGGGGGTAGTCTACGAGCAGTACTTC. Amino acids: CASSLTAGVVYEQYF.

V usage is TRBV9 and J usage is TRBJ1-1; 9 bases are a match to TRBD1. V lost 1 base, J lost 3 bases, and 7 bases stayed unmatched. The CDR3 is 16 residues long. Germline CDR1 SGDLS, CDR2 YYNGEE. The CDR3 nucleotides read TGTGCCAGCAGCGTACCAACAACAGGGGGCGACACTGAAGCTTTCTTT. It translates to CASSVPTTGGDTEAFF.

Note on this clonotype: This may come from a read error, since a much larger clone is one base off. In DNA form, the CDR3 reads TGTGCCAGCACCGGGACAAGGGGGCCCAACGAGCAGTACTTC. Residues: CASTGTRGPNEQYF. V usage is TRBV28 and J usage is TRBJ2-7, with 7 bases fitting TRBD1. This CDR3 spans 14 amino acids. V gave up 7 bases and J gave up 5 bases; unmatched junction bases: 11. CDR1 MDHEN and CDR2 SYDVKM come from the germline V gene.

The V and J genes are TRBV12-3 or TRBV12-4 and TRBJ1-2; D ambiguous. Trimming removed 1 base at V and 4 bases at J, with 16 bases between. The CDR3 contains 16 residues. The DNA for the CDR3 is TGTGCCAGCAGTTTAGGTAATACAGTAACTCTCTATGGCTACACCTTC. This codes for CASSLGNTVTLYGYTF.